The T cell receptor (beta chain) under discussion was sequenced for a study of a mutant IDH1 vaccine in newly diagnosed glioma (dated by TCRdb to the early 2020s). Study-wide context: Eight vaccinations were administered to patients in weeks 1, 3, 5, 7, 11, 15, 19 and 23, corresponding to visits V03 through V10. Vaccination started 4-6 weeks after radiotherapy alone, or was given together with temozolomide cycles in the groups whose treatment included chemotherapy. Of the 32 patients who were treated, about 60% were male and about 40% were female, and the mean age was approximately 40 years. Prior to enrollment, standard therapy consisting of radiotherapy alone, temozolomide alone, or radiochemotherapy with temozolomide had been administered to patients, with the combination being received by most patients. Peripheral blood samples were drawn at six visits, namely V03 (baseline), V05, V07, V10, V12 and V13. Longitudinal TCRB deep sequencing was performed for some 25 treated patients wherever samples were available for exploratory analyses. What the study reported, not specific to this receptor: Vaccine-induced immune responses across multiple MHC alleles were detected in around 92% of patients. The authors noted that analyses of patient blood samples could not be reproduced because of sample limitations. Changes in the top peripheral T cell clonotypes picked up by TCRB sequencing did not appear to be linked to pseudoprogression. Selection of PBMC samples for TCRB deep sequencing was based on availability.

Library preparation was by the immunoSEQ multiplex PCR assay. Rearranged TCR beta chain sequences were amplified using the hsTCRB Kit according to the manufacturer's protocol. An Illumina MiSeq was used to sequence the TCRB libraries. As for how the authors treated the data: The proprietary platform of the kit vendor was used for demultiplexing, trimming and gene mapping. What TCRdb holds here is the immuneACCESS table cut down to in-frame rearrangements. Part of the clones is not present; checked against another copy, under half of the missing clones reflect an unresolved V gene, and the others are unexplained. D and trimming come from the DNA, and the V and J calls and clone size come from that table. Present in this sample are over 55,000 clones, around 89% of which were seen just once. The top ten clonotypes cover more than 1.5% of the sample. About this clone itself: There is no known antigen for this receptor. The sample holds no much larger clone one base away, and base qualities are not on file.

Trimming costs V 4 bases and J 5 bases, and their ends lie 21 bases apart. The CDR3, cysteine through phenylalanine, is 17 amino acids long. Only the CDR3 part of the read is kept: 51 bases, read in frame from the first base. Sequences SGHNT (CDR1) and YYREEE (CDR2) are obtained from the germline V gene (reference sequence). What the time point label conveys for this sample: week 11, during vaccination. A 20-mer mutant IDH1 peptide at 300 micrograms in Montanide made up each vaccine dose, which was injected subcutaneously together with topical imiquimod. Newly diagnosed WHO grade 3 or 4 IDH1-mutant astrocytomas showing loss of nuclear ATRX were present in the donors. The samples were drawn from NOA16, a multicentre, single-arm, open-label phase I trial in Germany that tested a mutant IDH1 peptide vaccine in humans for the first time. The DNeasy Blood and Tissue Kit was used to extract genomic DNA from EDTA blood for TCRB sequencing.

Source: PBMCs, taken from a glioma patient whose treatment included an IDH1 peptide vaccine. The clonotype originates from a man aged 40-55 years with glioma. Recombination joined TRBV5-4 with TRBJ2-2; the D gene assignment is perhaps TRBD1 or TRBD2, with each matching 5 bases. Read as DNA, the sequence is TGTGCCAGCAGCCCTCCCCCGGGATCGTCAGGGACCGGGGAGCTGTTTTTT. Its translation is CASSPPPGSSGTGELFF.